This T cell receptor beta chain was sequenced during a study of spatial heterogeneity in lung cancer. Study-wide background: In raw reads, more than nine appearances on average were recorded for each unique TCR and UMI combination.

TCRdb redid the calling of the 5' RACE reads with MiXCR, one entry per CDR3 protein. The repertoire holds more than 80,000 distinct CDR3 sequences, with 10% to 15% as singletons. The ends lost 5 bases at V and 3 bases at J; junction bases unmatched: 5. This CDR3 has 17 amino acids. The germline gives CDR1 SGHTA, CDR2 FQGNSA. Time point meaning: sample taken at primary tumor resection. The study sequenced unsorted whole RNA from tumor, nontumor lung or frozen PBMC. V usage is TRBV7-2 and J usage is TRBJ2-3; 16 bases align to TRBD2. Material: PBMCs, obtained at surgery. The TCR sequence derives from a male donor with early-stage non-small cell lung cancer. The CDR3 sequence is CASSPPGLAGGTDTQYF. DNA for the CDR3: TGTGCCAGCAGCCCCCCGGGACTAGCGGGAGGGACAGATACGCAGTATTTT.